The rows below give T cell receptor beta chains drawn from one sample of a study of T cell responses to AZD1222 COVID-19 vaccine. Profiled with immunoSEQ multiplex PCR; TCRdb holds only in-frame clones, not every one. This sample has some 86,000 clones; more than 70% occur once, and the top ten carry 20% to 25%. Source: peripheral blood, taken on day 0 of AZD1222 vaccination. These receptor sequences come from an adult in good health. Each CDR3 is given with its conserved first and last residue. Each record gives: CDR3 protein, CDR3 DNA, V gene, J gene, D gene, clone size. A D gene is named only where the DNA matches it firmly. A row's size may be missing; if present it is once, few, many or a size class.

CAWSVGDRDPYEQYF,TGTGCCTGGAGTGTTGGGGACAGAGATCCCTACGAGCAGTACTTC,TRBV30,TRBJ2-7,TRBD1,NA
CASSYGSSYEQYF,TGTGCCAGCAGCTACGGTAGCTCCTACGAGCAGTACTTC,TRBV12-3/TRBV12-4,TRBJ2-7,NA,once
CASSWDYADTYEQYF,TGTGCCAGCAGCTGGGACTATGCAGACACCTACGAGCAGTACTTC,TRBV5-6,TRBJ2-7,TRBD2,NA
CASSPSGPSGNTIYF,TGCGCCAGCAGCCCCTCGGGACCCTCTGGAAACACCATATATTTT,TRBV4-1,TRBJ1-3,NA,NA
CASSQERGGSRQQFF,TGTGCCAGCAGCCAAGAGAGGGGTGGGTCCAGGCAACAGTTCTTC,TRBV4-2,TRBJ2-1,NA,NA
CSAQGIGNQPQHF,TGCAGCGCCCAGGGAATCGGCAATCAGCCCCAGCATTTT,TRBV29-1,TRBJ1-5,NA,NA
CASSPTAGGRADGYTF,TGTGCCAGCTCACCAACGGCAGGGGGCAGGGCGGATGGCTACACCTTC,TRBV18,TRBJ1-2,TRBD1,NA
CASSQDPGRGGAEAFF,TGTGCCAGCAGCCAAGACCCGGGGCGGGGTGGGGCTGAAGCTTTCTTT,TRBV4-2,TRBJ1-1,NA,NA
CASGPSGGPGELFF,TGCGCCAGTGGACCTAGCGGGGGCCCCGGGGAGCTGTTTTTT,TRBV10-1,TRBJ2-2,TRBD2,NA
CASSADPNAEQYF,TGCGCCAGCAGTGCTGACCCCAATGCCGAGCAGTACTTC,TRBV10-1,TRBJ2-7,NA,NA
CAWSVKGNLGTGELFF,TGTGCCTGGAGTGTTAAGGGTAATCTGGGCACCGGGGAGCTGTTTTTT,TRBV30,TRBJ2-2,NA,NA
CASSLAGMNTEAFF,TGTGCCAGCAGCCTAGCCGGGATGAACACTGAAGCTTTCTTT,TRBV14,TRBJ1-1,NA,once
CASSEPGISSQPQHF,TGTGCCAGCAGTGAACCCGGGATTTCGAGTCAGCCCCAGCATTTT,TRBV6-1,TRBJ1-5,NA,NA
CASSLPRASGGNEQYF,TGTGCCAGCAGCTTACCCCGGGCTAGCGGGGGCAACGAGCAGTACTTC,TRBV11-2,TRBJ2-7,TRBD2,few
CASSSGLDTQYF,TGTGCCAGCAGTTCCGGCCTAGATACGCAGTATTTT,TRBV6-2/TRBV6-3,TRBJ2-3,NA,NA
CASSTDRRQGHGYTF,TGTGCCAGTAGTACGGACCGCAGACAGGGCCATGGCTACACCTTC,TRBV19,TRBJ1-2,TRBD1,few
CASSLEAGRTDTQYF,TGTGCCAGCAGCTTAGAAGCGGGACGCACAGATACGCAGTATTTT,TRBV7-2,TRBJ2-3,TRBD2,NA
CASSLRNTGELFF,TGTGCCAGCAGTTTACGGAACACCGGGGAGCTGTTTTTT,TRBV5-6,TRBJ2-2,NA,NA
CASRRESLVSSYEQYF,TGCGCCAGCAGGAGGGAAAGCCTAGTGTCGTCCTACGAGCAGTACTTC,TRBV5-1,TRBJ2-7,NA,NA
CASSQVKDTQYF,TGTGCCAGCAGCCAAGTTAAAGATACGCAGTATTTT,TRBV3-1/TRBV3-2,TRBJ2-3,NA,NA
CASSLKGRENQPQHF,TGTGCCAGCAGCCTTAAGGGGCGGGAGAATCAGCCCCAGCATTTT,TRBV3-1/TRBV3-2,TRBJ1-5,NA,NA
CASSTRQGAYEQYF,TGTGCCAGCAGCACAAGACAGGGGGCCTACGAGCAGTACTTC,TRBV2,TRBJ2-7,TRBD1,NA
CASSPQQGNQPQHF,TGTGCCAGCAGTCCCCAACAGGGGAATCAGCCCCAGCATTTT,TRBV19,TRBJ1-5,TRBD1,NA
CASSLGRSSYEQYF,TGTGCCAGCAGCTTAGGGCGGAGCTCCTACGAGCAGTACTTC,TRBV13,TRBJ2-7,NA,few
CAISEAGAFDEQYF,TGTGCCATCAGTGAGGCGGGGGCCTTCGACGAGCAGTACTTC,TRBV10-3,TRBJ2-7,NA,few
CASRSKGDSYEQYF,TGTGCAAGTCGCTCCAAGGGAGACTCCTACGAGCAGTACTTC,TRBV12-2,TRBJ2-7,NA,once
CASSQLGQGKETQYF,TGTGCCAGCAGCCAATTGGGACAGGGGAAGGAGACCCAGTACTTC,TRBV14,TRBJ2-5,TRBD1,NA
CASSDSMNTEAFF,TGTGCCAGCAGTGATAGCATGAACACTGAAGCTTTCTTT,TRBV2,TRBJ1-1,NA,NA
CASRRRGGLNTEAFF,TGTGCCAGCAGGCGTCGGGGGGGCTTGAACACTGAAGCTTTCTTT,TRBV6-5,TRBJ1-1,NA,NA
CAWNPGTRGNTGELFF,TGTGCCTGGAATCCCGGGACCCGAGGGAACACCGGGGAGCTGTTTTTT,TRBV30,TRBJ2-2,NA,NA
CASSQDNRAGGYTF,TGTGCCAGCAGCCAAGATAACAGGGCTGGCGGCTACACCTTC,TRBV3-1/TRBV3-2,TRBJ1-2,NA,NA
CASKASSYNSPLHF,TGTGCCAGCAAGGCAAGCTCCTATAATTCACCCCTCCACTTT,TRBV6-5,TRBJ1-6,NA,few
CASSGGERAVGYTF,TGCGCCAGCAGCGGGGGCGAACGGGCGGTCGGCTACACCTTC,TRBV5-1,TRBJ1-2,NA,NA